This paragraph reports one TCR beta chain. The antigen remains undetermined. The sample belongs to a study of T cell responses to AZD1222 COVID-19 vaccine. General observations from the study: Donors were mostly white British, more females; clonal diversity possibly underestimated. The study identified only five to seven AZD1222 recipients as seropositive at baseline.

Assay: immunoSEQ multiplex PCR; the TCRdb copy retains only in-frame clones and omits some. The data contain 170,000 or so clones, over 75% of them seen just once; the ten biggest clones take up around 1.5%. The CDR3 is 15 residues long. Germline values: CDR1 LGHNA, CDR2 YSLEER. The ends were cut back, 1 base at V and 3 bases at J, with 7 bases in the middle. This sequence joins TRBV4-3 and TRBJ1-6; D gene uncertain. This receptor was obtained from an adult in good health. This material consisted of peripheral blood, taken on day 0 of AZD1222 vaccination. The CDR3 reads CASSQGLIYNSPLHF. The CDR3 DNA follows: TGCGCCAGCAGCCAAGGACTAATCTATAATTCACCCCTCCACTTT.